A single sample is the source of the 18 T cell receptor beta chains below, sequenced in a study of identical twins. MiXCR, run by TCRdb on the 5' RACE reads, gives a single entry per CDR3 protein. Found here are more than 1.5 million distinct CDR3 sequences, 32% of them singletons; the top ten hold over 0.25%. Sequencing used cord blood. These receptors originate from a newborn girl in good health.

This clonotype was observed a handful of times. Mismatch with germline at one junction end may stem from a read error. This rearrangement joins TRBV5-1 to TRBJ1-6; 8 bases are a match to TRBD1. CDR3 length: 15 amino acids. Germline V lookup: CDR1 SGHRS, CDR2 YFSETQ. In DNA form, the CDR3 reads TGCGCCAGCAGCTTGCGACAGGGGAGGAATTCACCCCCCCACTTT. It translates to CASSLRQGRNSPPHF.

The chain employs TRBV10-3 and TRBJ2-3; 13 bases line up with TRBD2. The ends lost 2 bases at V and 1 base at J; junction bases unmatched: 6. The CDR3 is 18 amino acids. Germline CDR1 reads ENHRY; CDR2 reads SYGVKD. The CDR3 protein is CAISERQGLAGGTDTQYF. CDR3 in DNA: TGTGCCATCAGTGAGCGCCAAGGACTAGCGGGGGGCACAGATACGCAGTATTTT.

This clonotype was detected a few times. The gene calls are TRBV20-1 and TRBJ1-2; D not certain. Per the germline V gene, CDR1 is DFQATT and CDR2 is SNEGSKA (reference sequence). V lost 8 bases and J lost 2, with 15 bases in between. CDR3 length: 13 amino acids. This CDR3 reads CSSKPGSNYGYTF. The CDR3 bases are TGCAGTTCAAAACCGGGGTCGAACTATGGCTACACCTTC.

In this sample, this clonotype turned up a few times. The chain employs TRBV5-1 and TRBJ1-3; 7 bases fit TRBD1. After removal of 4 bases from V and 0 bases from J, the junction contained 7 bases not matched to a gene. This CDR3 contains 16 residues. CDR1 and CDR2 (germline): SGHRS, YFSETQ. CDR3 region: CASSASRDSSGNTIYF. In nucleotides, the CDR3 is TGCGCCAGCAGCGCATCCCGGGACAGCTCTGGAAACACCATATATTTT.

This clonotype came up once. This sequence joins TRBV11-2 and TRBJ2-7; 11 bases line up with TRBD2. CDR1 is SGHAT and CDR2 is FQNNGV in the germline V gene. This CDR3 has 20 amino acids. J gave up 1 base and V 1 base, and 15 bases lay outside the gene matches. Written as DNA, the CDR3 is TGTGCCAGCAGCTTAGTAAGGTCTAGCGGGAGGCGACGAGGTTCCTACGAGCAGTACTTC. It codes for CASSLVRSSGRRRGSYEQYF.

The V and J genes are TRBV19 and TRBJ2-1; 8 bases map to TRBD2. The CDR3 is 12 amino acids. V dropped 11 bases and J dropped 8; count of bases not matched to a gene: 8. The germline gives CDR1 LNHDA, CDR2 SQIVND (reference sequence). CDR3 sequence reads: CASVAGSDEQFF. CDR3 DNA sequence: TGTGCCTCGGTAGCGGGAAGTGATGAGCAGTTCTTC.

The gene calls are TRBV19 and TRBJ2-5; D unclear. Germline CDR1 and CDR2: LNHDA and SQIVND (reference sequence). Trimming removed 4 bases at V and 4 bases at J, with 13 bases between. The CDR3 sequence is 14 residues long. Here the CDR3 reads CASSNLLVAETQYF. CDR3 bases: TGTGCCAGTAGTAATCTTTTGGTAGCAGAGACCCAGTACTTC.

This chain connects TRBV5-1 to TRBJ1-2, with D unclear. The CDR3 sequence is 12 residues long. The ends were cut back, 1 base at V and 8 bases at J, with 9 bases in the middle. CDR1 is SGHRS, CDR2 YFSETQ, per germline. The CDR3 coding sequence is TGCGCCAGCAGCTTGACACATACGGGCTACACCTTC. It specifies CASSLTHTGYTF.

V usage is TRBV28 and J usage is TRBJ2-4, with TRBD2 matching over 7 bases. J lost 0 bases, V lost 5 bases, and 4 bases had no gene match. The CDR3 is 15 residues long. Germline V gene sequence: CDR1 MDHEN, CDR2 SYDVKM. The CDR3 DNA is TGTGCCAGCAGTCTAGCGGAACTAGCCAAAAACATTCAGTACTTC. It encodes CASSLAELAKNIQYF.

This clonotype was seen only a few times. The CDR3 region is CARQGEQYF. CDR3 in DNA: TGTGCCAGACAGGGCGAGCAGTACTTC. This chain joins TRBV27 and TRBJ2-5, with a possible D match to TRBD1 (6 bases). Judging by the DNA end, TRBJ2-7 fits better; the J call may be wrong. This CDR3 contains 9 residues. From germline, CDR1 is MNHEY and CDR2 SMNVEV (reference sequence).

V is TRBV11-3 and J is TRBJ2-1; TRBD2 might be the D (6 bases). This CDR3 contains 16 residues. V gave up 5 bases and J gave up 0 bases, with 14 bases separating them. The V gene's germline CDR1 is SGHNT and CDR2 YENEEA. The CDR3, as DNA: TGTGCCAGCAGCCCGCGGGGAGACGGCTCCTACAATGAGCAGTTCTTC. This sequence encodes CASSPRGDGSYNEQFF.

Here the CDR3 reads CSARGRPASDTQYF. The CDR3 DNA follows: TGCAGTGCTAGAGGCCGGCCAGCCTCAGATACGCAGTATTTT. V and J are TRBV20-1 and TRBJ2-3, with D uncertain. The germline gives CDR1 DFQATT, CDR2 SNEGSKA (reference sequence). This CDR3 contains 14 residues. Trimming left V 1 base short and J 4 bases short, with 12 bases between.

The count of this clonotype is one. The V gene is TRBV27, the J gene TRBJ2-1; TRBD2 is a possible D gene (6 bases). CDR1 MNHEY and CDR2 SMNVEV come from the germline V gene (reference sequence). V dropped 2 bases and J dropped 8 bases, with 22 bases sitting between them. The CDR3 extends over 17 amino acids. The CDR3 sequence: CASSLRATSWTVDEQFF. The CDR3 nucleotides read TGTGCCAGCAGTTTAAGGGCGACTAGTTGGACGGTCGATGAGCAGTTCTTC.

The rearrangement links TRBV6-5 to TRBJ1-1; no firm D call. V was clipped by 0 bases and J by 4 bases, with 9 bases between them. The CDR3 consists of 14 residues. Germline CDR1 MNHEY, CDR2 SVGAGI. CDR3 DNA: TGTGCCAGCAGTTACTCGAAAGTGGGCACTGAAGCTTTCTTT. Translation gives CASSYSKVGTEAFF.

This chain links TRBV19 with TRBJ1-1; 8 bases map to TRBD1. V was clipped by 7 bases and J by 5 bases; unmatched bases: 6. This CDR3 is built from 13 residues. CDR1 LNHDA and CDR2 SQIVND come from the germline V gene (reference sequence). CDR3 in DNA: TGTGCCAGTATGGGCAGGGGGCAAACTGAAGCTTTCTTT. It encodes CASMGRGQTEAFF.

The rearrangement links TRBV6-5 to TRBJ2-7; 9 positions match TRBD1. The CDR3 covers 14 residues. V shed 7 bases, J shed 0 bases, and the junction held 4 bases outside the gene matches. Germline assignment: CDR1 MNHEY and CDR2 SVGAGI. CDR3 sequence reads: CASTTTGGSYEQYF. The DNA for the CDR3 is TGTGCCAGCACCACGACAGGGGGCTCCTACGAGCAGTACTTC.

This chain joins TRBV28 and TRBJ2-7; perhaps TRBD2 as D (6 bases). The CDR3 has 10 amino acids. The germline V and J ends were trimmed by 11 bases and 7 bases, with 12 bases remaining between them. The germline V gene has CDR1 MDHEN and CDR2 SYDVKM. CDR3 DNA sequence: TGTGCCCTGGGGGGTTATGAGCAGTACTTC. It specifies CALGGYEQYF.

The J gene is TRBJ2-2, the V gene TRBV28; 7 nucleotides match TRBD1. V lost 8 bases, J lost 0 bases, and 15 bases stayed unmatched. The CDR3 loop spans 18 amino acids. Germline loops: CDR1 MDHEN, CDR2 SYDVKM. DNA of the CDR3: TGTGCCAGCGGTAACAGGGGCCGCTTCTTCGCGAACACCGGGGAGCTGTTTTTT. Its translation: CASGNRGRFFANTGELFF.